This T cell receptor beta chain was sequenced during a study of OX40 agonist ivuxolimab in advanced cancers. As for the study in general: Age averaged roughly 60 years (range about 23 to 80), and less than 85% were male.

This CDR3 is built from 14 residues. Trimming removed 6 bases at V and 5 bases at J, with 16 bases between. Germline CDR1 reads MNHEY; CDR2 reads SMNVEV (reference sequence). Profiled with immunoSEQ multiplex PCR; TCRdb holds only in-frame clones, not every one. The profile shows just over 80,000 clones, around 86% of them singletons. The TCR sequence derives from an adult with an advanced solid tumor such as melanoma, head and neck, liver or kidney cancer. Sequenced here: CD4+ or CD8+ T cells sorted from blood, sampled in a trial of the OX40 agonist ivuxolimab. This chain uses TRBV27 with TRBJ1-2, with D tentatively TRBD1 (6 bases). The CDR3 region has the DNA TGTGCCAGCAGCCGGGCGGGGGCAGGGTATGGCTACACCTTC. This gives the protein CASSRAGAGYGYTF.